Shown below are 10 T cell receptor beta chains from a single sample sequenced in a study of siplizumab effects on memory and regulatory T cells. Clones were sequenced by immunoSEQ multiplex PCR, and TCRdb holds only the in-frame ones, with some missing. The data show some 100,000 clones, roughly 94% seen once. The sequenced sample was non-Treg CD4+ T cells sorted from blood. Receptors originate from a human donor in good health.

V is TRBV2 and J is TRBJ2-6; no clear D gene. V shed 2 bases and J shed 6 bases, with 11 bases lying between them. This CDR3 contains 15 residues. Germline V gene data show CDR1 as SNHLY and CDR2 as FYNNEI. CDR3: CASSELGLAANVLTF. CDR3 DNA: TGTGCCAGCAGTGAATTGGGGTTAGCGGCCAACGTCCTGACTTTC.

The V gene is TRBV28, the J gene TRBJ1-2; tentative D call: TRBD1 (6 bases). The germline gives CDR1 MDHEN, CDR2 SYDVKM. V lost 5 bases, J lost 5 bases, and 12 bases lay in between. The CDR3 length is 13 residues. The CDR3 DNA follows: TGTGCCAGCAGTCCGGGGGGCTTTTATGGCTACACCTTC. It is translated as CASSPGGFYGYTF.

V and J are TRBV5-4 and TRBJ2-1, with 8 bases aligning to TRBD2. Losses at the gene ends were 5 bases for V and 13 bases for J; bases not matched to a gene: 8. There are 12 residues in the CDR3. Germline assignment: CDR1 SGHNT and CDR2 YYREEE (reference sequence). CDR3 in amino acids: CASSILAGLQFF. CDR3 in DNA: TGTGCCAGCAGTATTCTAGCGGGCTTACAGTTCTTC.

The rearrangement joins TRBV10-2 to TRBJ2-7; 7 positions agree with TRBD1. This CDR3 is 13 amino acids long. V was clipped by 4 bases and J by 9 bases; unmatched bases: 9. Germline CDR1 reads WSHSY; CDR2 reads SAAADI. Here the CDR3 DNA reads TGCGCCAGCAGTGGACAGGGAAGGCTATGGCAGTACTTC. Translating it yields CASSGQGRLWQYF.

The genes are TRBV28 and TRBJ2-7; either TRBD1 or TRBD2 may supply D (5 bases each). Germline-derived CDR1 and CDR2 are MDHEN and SYDVKM. Trimming cost V 6 bases and J 6 bases, with 15 bases left between them. The CDR3 is 13 amino acids. CDR3 sequence: CASSGTGTSEQYF. The CDR3 nucleotides are TGTGCCAGCAGCGGGACCGGGACGTCCGAGCAGTACTTC.

The chain recombines TRBV9 with TRBJ2-1; D call uncertain. V was shortened by 0 bases and J by 1 base, with 5 bases between the two germline ends. CDR1 and CDR2 (germline): SGDLS, YYNGEE. The CDR3 sequence is 14 residues long. This CDR3 is CASSVDGSYNEQFF. The CDR3 region has the DNA TGTGCCAGCAGCGTAGACGGATCCTACAATGAGCAGTTCTTC.

The CDR3 region has the DNA TGTGCCAGCAGTTACAGATCTGGGGCCAACGTCCTGACTTTC. It codes for CASSYRSGANVLTF. This chain connects TRBV6-5 to TRBJ2-6; unclear D gene. CDR1 and CDR2 from the germline V gene are MNHEY and SVGAGI. V gave up 2 bases and J gave up 1 base, with 3 bases separating them. The CDR3 sequence is 14 residues long.

The sample holds a few counts of this clone. The rearrangement joins TRBV5-1 to TRBJ1-4; the match to TRBD1 covers 7 bases. The V gene's germline CDR1 is SGHRS and CDR2 YFSETQ. The CDR3 is 16 residues long. V gave up 4 bases and J gave up 0 bases; unmatched junction bases: 6. The CDR3, as DNA: TGCGCCAGCAGCCCACACGGGACAGCAACTAATGAAAAACTGTTTTTT. Translating it yields CASSPHGTATNEKLFF.

This clone was detected once. Here the CDR3 DNA reads TGTGCCTGGAGTAAAAGGCAGTTGTACTTC. This sequence encodes CAWSKRQLYF. The rearrangement joins TRBV30 to TRBJ2-7; D unclear. This CDR3 is built from 10 residues. CDR1 is GTSNPN and CDR2 is SVGIG in the germline V gene (reference sequence). Trimming removed 2 bases from V and 12 bases from J, with 11 bases in between.

The rearrangement uses TRBV7-9 and TRBJ1-5; 8 nucleotides align to TRBD1. V was clipped by 5 bases and J by 3 bases; unmatched bases: 9. This CDR3 region has 16 residues. The germline gives CDR1 SEHNR, CDR2 FQNEAQ (reference sequence). The CDR3 protein is CASSAFGTGVNQPQHF. CDR3 nucleotides: TGTGCCAGCAGCGCGTTCGGGACAGGAGTCAATCAGCCCCAGCATTTT.